This T cell receptor beta chain was identified during a study of T cell changes during pregnancy in multiple sclerosis. Sequencing was performed with immunoSEQ multiplex PCR; in TCRdb, only in-frame clones are kept and a portion is missing. The data hold approximately 110,000 clones, with 90% to 95% observed a single time. This CDR3 region has 13 residues. The ends were cut back, 7 bases at V and 4 bases at J, with 14 bases in the middle. Germline CDR1 ENHRY, CDR2 SYGVKD. The clonotype originates from a female donor with multiple sclerosis, enrolled in a pregnancy study. Sequencing was performed on peripheral blood, taken after pregnancy. The rearrangement uses TRBV10-3 and TRBJ2-7; tentative D call: TRBD1 (6 bases). The CDR3 region is CAIKGPGAYEQYF. The DNA of the CDR3 is TGTGCCATCAAGGGGCCAGGGGCATACGAGCAGTACTTC.